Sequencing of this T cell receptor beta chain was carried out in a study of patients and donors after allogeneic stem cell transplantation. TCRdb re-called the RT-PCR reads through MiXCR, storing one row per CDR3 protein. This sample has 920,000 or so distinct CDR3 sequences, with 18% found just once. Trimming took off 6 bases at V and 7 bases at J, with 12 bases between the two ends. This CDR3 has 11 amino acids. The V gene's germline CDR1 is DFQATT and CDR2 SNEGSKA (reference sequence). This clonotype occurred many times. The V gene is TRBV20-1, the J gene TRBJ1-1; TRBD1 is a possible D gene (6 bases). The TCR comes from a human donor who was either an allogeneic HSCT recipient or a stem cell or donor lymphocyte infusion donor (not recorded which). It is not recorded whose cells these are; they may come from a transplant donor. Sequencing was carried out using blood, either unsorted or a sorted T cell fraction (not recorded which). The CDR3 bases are TGCAGTGCCCAAAGGGGGGGTGAAGCTTTCTTT. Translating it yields CSAQRGGEAFF.